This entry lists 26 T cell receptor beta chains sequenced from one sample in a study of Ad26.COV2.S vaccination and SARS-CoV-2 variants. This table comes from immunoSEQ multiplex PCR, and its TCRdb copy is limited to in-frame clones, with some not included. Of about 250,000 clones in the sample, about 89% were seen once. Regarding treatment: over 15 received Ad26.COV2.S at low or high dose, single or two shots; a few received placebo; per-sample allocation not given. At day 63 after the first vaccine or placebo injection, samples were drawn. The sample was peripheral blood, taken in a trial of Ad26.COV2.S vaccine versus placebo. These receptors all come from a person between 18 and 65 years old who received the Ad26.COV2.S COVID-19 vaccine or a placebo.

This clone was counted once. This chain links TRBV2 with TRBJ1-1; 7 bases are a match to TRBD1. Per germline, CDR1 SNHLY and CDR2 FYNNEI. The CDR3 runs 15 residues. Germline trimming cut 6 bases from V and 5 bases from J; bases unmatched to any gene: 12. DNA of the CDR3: TGTGCCAGCAGGAAACAGGGGACGTCGCGGACTGAAGCTTTCTTT. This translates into CASRKQGTSRTEAFF.

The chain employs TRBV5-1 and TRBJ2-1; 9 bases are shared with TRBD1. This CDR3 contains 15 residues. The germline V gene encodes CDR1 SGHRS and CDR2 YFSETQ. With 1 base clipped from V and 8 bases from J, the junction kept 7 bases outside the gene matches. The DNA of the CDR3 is TGCGCCAGCAGCTTGACCGGGACAGGGTACGATGAGCAGTTCTTC. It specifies CASSLTGTGYDEQFF.

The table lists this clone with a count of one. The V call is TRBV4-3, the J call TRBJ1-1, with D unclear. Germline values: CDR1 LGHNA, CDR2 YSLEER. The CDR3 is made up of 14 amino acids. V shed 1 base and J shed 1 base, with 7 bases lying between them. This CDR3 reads CASSQGAGNTEAFF. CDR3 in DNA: TGCGCCAGCAGCCAAGGGGCGGGGAACACTGAAGCTTTCTTT.

In nucleotides, the CDR3 is TGTGCCAGCAATTTTTTTGGCAGGGGCTTAGGCTACACCTTC. This gives the protein CASNFFGRGLGYTF. The chain couples TRBV2 to TRBJ1-2; a possible D gene is TRBD1 (6 bases). This CDR3 region has 14 residues. V shed 7 bases and J shed 8 bases, with 20 bases lying between them. Germline V lookup: CDR1 SNHLY, CDR2 FYNNEI. Drawing the rest from reference TRBV2 and TRBJ1-2, the complete variable domain is EPEVTQTPSHQVTQMGQEVILRCVPISNHLYFYWYRQILGQKVEFLVSFYNNEISEKSEIFDDQFSVERPDGSNFTLKIRSTKLEDSAMYFCASNFFGRGLGYTFGSGTRLTVV.

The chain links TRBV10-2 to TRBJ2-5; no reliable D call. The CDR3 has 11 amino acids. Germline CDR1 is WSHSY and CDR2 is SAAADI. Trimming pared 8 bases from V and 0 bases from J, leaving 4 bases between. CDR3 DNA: TGCGCCAGCTCCCACCAAGAGACCCAGTACTTC. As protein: CASSHQETQYF.

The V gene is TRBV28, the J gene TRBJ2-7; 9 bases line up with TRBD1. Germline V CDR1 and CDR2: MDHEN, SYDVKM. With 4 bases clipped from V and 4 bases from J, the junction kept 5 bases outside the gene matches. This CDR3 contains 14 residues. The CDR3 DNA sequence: TGTGCCAGCAGTTACACGGGACAGGGTTACGAGCAGTACTTC. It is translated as CASSYTGQGYEQYF.

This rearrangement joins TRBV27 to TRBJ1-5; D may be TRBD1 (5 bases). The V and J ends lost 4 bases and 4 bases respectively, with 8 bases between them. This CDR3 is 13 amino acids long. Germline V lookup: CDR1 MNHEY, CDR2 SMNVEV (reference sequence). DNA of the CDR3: TGTGCCAGCAGTTGGGGGGGTAATCAGCCCCAGCATTTT. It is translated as CASSWGGNQPQHF.

CDR3 amino acids: CASSQQTGNTEAFF. DNA of the CDR3: TGCGCCAGCAGCCAACAGACAGGTAACACTGAAGCTTTCTTT. The V call is TRBV5-1, the J call TRBJ1-1, with a tentative D call TRBD1 (6 bases). This CDR3 spans 14 amino acids. Germline CDR1 is SGHRS and CDR2 is YFSETQ. The V and J ends lost 4 bases and 2 bases respectively, with 12 bases between them.

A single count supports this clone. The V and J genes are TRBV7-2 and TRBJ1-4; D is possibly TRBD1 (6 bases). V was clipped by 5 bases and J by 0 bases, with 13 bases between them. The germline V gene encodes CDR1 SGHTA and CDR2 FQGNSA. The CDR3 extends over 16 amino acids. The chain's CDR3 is CASSPRTEATNEKLFF. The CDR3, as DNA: TGTGCCAGCAGCCCCAGGACAGAAGCAACTAATGAAAAACTGTTTTTT.

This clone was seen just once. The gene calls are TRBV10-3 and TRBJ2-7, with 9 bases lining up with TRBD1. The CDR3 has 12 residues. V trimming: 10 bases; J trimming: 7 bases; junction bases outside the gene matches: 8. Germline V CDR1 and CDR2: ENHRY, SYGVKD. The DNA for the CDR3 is TGTGCCACTGGGGGGGACAGGGTAGAGCAGTACTTC. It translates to CATGGDRVEQYF.

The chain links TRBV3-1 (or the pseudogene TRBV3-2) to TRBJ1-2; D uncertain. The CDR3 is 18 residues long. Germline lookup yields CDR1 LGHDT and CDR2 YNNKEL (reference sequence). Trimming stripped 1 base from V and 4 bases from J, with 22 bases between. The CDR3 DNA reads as TGTGCCAGCAGCCAAGTTAGGAACCTCCTTGAGGGAGTCTATGGCTACACCTTC. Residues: CASSQVRNLLEGVYGYTF.

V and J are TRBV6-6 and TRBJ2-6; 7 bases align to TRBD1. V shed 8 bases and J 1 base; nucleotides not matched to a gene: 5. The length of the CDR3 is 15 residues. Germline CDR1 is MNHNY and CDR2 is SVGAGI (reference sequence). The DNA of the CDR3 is TGTGCCAGCCGCTCACAGGGGTCTGGGGCCAACGTCCTGACTTTC. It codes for CASRSQGSGANVLTF.

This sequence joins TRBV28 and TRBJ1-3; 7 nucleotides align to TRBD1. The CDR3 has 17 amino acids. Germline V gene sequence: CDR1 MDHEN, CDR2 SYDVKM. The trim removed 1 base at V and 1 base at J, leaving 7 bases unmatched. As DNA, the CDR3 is TGTGCCAGCAGTTTATTCCCCCCGGACAGGTCTGGAAACACCATATATTTT. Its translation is CASSLFPPDRSGNTIYF.

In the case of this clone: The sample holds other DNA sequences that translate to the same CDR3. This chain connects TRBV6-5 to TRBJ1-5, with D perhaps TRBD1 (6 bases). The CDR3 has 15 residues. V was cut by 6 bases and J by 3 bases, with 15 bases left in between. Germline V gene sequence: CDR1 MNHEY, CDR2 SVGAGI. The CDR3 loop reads CASSRNRESNQPQHF. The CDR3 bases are TGTGCCAGCAGCCGAAACAGGGAGTCCAATCAGCCCCAGCATTTT.

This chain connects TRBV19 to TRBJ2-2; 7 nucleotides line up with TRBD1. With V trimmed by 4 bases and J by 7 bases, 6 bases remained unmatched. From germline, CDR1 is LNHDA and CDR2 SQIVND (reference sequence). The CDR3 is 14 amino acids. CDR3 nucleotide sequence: TGTGCCAGTAGTACCGAACAGGGGAACGGGGAGCTGTTTTTT. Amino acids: CASSTEQGNGELFF.

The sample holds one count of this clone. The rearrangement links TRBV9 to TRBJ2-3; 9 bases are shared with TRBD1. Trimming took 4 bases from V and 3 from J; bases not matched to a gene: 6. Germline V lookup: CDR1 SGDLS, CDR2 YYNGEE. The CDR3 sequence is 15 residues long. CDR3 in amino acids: CASSLRDRETDTQYF. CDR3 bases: TGTGCCAGCAGCCTCCGGGACAGGGAGACAGATACGCAGTATTTT.

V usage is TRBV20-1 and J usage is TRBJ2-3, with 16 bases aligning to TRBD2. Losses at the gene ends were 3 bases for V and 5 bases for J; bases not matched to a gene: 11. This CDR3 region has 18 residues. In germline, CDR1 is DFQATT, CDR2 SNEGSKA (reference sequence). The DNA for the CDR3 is TGCAGTGCTAGTTCGATCGGGACTAGCGGGAGGGTAGGAGATACGCAGTATTTT. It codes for CSASSIGTSGRVGDTQYF.

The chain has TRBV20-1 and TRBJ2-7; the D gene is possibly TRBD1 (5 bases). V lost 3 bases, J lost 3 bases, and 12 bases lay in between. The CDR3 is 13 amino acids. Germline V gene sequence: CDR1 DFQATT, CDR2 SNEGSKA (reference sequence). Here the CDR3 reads CSASRPGRYEQYF. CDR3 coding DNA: TGCAGTGCTAGTAGGCCAGGGCGCTACGAGCAGTACTTC.

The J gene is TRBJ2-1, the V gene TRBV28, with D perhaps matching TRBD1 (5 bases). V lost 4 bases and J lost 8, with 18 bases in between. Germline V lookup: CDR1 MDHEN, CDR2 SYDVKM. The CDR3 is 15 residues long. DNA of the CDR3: TGTGCCAGCAGTTCCCCAGGGCTGGCTAAATATGAGCAGTTCTTC. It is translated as CASSSPGLAKYEQFF.

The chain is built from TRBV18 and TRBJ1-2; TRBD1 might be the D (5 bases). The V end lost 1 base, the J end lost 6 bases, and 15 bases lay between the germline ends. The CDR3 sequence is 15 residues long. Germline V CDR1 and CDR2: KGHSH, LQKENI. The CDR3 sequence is CASSPQRQGVDGYTF. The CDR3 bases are TGTGCCAGCTCACCACAAAGGCAGGGAGTAGATGGCTACACCTTC.

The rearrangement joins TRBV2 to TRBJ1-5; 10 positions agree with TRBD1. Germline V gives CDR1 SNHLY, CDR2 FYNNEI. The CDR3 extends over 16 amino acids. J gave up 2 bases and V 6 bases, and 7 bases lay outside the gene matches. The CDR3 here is CASSHRTGGRNQPQHF. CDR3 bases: TGTGCCAGCAGCCACCGGACAGGGGGTCGCAATCAGCCCCAGCATTTT.

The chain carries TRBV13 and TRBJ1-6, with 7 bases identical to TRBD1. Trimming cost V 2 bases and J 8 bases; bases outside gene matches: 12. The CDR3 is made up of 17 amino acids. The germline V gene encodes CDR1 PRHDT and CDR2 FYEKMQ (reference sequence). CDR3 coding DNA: TGTGCCAGCAGCTTAAGCGTCAACAGGGGTTACGATTCACCCCTCCACTTT. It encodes CASSLSVNRGYDSPLHF.

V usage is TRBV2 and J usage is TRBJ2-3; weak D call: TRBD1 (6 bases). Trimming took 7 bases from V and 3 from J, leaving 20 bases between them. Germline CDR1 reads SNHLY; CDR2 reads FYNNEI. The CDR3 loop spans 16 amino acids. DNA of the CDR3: TGTGCCAGCATTGGGACCTTACAGGGTAGTACAGATACGCAGTATTTT. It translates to CASIGTLQGSTDTQYF.

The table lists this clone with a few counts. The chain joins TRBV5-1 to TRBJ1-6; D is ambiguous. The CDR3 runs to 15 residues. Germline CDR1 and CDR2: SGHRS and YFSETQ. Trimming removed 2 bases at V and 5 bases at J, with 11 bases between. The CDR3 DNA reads TGCGCCAGCAGCTTAAGGGAGGGAGATAATTCACCCCTCCACTTT. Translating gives CASSLREGDNSPLHF.

The CDR3 nucleotides read TGTGCCTCCCGGGGGATAGGTAGCTATGGCTACACCTTC. Protein: CASRGIGSYGYTF. V and J are TRBV19 and TRBJ1-2, with D possibly TRBD1 on 5 matching bases. This CDR3 has 13 amino acids. Trimming took off 11 bases at V and 4 bases at J, with 17 bases between the two ends. CDR1 and CDR2 (germline): LNHDA, SQIVND (reference sequence).

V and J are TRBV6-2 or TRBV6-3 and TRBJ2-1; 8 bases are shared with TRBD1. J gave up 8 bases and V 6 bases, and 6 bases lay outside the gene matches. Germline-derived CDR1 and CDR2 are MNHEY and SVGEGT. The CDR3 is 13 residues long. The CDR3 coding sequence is TGTGCCAGCAGCCCGGACAGGGCCCATGAGCAGTTCTTC. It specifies CASSPDRAHEQFF.